This TCR beta chain was captured by sequencing in a study of regulatory T cells. Primers: 52 TRBV forward and 13 TRBJ reverse. Assay used: immunoSEQ multiplex PCR; TCRdb lists only in-frame clones, some missing. The table records 30,000 to 40,000 clones, more than 85% of them present only once. Notes on the study in general: In patients, unique TRB V-J pairs were restricted and V/J usage skewed, especially in Tregs. In CD3G-deficient patients, conventional CD4+ T cells were enriched for hydrophobic CDR3 residues at positions 6 and 7.

As regards this clone: The antigen remains unidentified.

Regulatory (CD25-high CD127-low) and conventional (CD25-low CD127-high) CD4+ T cells were sorted separately. V shed 3 bases and J shed 5 bases, with 11 bases lying between them. In germline, CDR1 is ENHRY, CDR2 SYGVKD. The CDR3 extends over 13 amino acids. The gene calls are TRBV10-3 and TRBJ2-7; the D gene is possibly TRBD2 (7 bases). This sequence was found in a child aged 2 to 15 with CD3G deficiency. Sequencing was done on a sample of conventional CD4+ T cells sorted from blood. CDR3 region: CAISDRGGDEQYF. The CDR3 DNA reads TGTGCCATCAGTGATAGAGGGGGGGACGAGCAGTACTTC.